Detailed here is one T cell receptor (beta chain). The antigen is undetermined. This entry belongs to a study of blood T cells in healthy people across ages. The CDR3 loop spans 15 amino acids. Between the trimmed V and J ends, which lost 2 bases and 1 base, there was a span of 11 bases. Germline assignment: CDR1 ENHRY and CDR2 SYGVKD. The authors ran a second PCR of roughly 7 to 11 cycles using a sample-barcoded 5' primer and a J-beta primer mix. One entry per CDR3 protein, called by TCRdb with MiXCR from the 5' RACE reads. The top ten hold less than 20% of the sample, which has fewer than 800,000 distinct CDR3 sequences, approximately 30% seen once. Whole-study findings and limits: Strong correlation linked observed beta diversity and percent naive T cells.

The genes are TRBV10-3 and TRBJ1-1; D gene uncertain. The clonotype originates from a woman at least 80 years old in good health. Sequences were obtained from blood. Here the CDR3 reads CAISETEAWNTEAFF. CDR3 nucleotide sequence: TGTGCCATCAGTGAGACTGAGGCGTGGAACACTGAAGCTTTCTTT.